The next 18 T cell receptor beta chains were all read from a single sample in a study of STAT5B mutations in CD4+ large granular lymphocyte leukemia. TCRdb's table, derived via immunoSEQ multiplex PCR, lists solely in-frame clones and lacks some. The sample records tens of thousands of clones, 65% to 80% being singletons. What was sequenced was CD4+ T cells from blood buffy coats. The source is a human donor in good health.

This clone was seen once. This chain's CDR3 is CASSLNTETYGYTF. DNA of the CDR3: TGCGCCAGCAGCCTGAATACAGAGACCTATGGCTACACCTTC. The chain has TRBV5-1 and TRBJ1-2, with D unclear. The V gene's germline CDR1 is SGHRS and CDR2 YFSETQ. This CDR3 comprises 14 residues. The germline V and J ends were trimmed by 4 bases and 4 bases, with 14 bases remaining between them. The full variable domain, its missing parts supplied by reference TRBV5-1 and TRBJ1-2, is KAGVTQTPRYLIKTRGQQVTLSCSPISGHRSVSWYQQTPGQGLQFLFEYFSETQRNKGNFPGRFSGRQFSNSRSEMNVSTLELGDSALYLCASSLNTETYGYTFGSGTRLTVV.

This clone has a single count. The CDR3 bases are TGTGCCAGCAGTTACTCCGGCAGTGGGGGGCCCACTGAAGCTTTCTTT. This codes for CASSYSGSGGPTEAFF. The rearrangement links TRBV6-5 to TRBJ1-1; possibly TRBD1 for D (6 bases). V was pared by 0 bases and J by 4 bases, with 15 bases between. Germline CDR1 reads MNHEY; CDR2 reads SVGAGI. The CDR3 covers 16 residues.

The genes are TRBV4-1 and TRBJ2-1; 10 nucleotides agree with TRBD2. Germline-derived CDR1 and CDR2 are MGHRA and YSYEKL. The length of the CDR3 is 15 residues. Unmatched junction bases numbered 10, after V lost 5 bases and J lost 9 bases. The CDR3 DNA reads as TGCGCCAGCAGCGCACCTAGCGGGAGTATCATTGAGCAGTTCTTC. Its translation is CASSAPSGSIIEQFF.

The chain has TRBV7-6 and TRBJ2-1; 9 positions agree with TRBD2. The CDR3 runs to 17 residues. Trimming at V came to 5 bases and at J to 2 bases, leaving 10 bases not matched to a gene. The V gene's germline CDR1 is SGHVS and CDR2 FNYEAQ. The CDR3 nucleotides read TGTGCCAGCAGCCCGATGGCGGGAGGGCTCACCTACAATGAGCAGTTCTTC. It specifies CASSPMAGGLTYNEQFF.

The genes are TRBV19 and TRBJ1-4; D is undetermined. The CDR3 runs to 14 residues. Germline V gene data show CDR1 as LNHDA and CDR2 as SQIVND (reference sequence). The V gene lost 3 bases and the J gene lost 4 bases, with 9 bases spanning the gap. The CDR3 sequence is CASSISRINEKLFF. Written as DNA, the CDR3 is TGTGCCAGTAGTATCTCCAGGATTAATGAAAAACTGTTTTTT.

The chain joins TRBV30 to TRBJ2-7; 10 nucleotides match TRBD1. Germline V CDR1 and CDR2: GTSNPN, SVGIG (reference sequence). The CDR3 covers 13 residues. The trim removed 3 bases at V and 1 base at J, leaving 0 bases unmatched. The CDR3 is CAWRDRGSYEQYF. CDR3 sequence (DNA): TGTGCCTGGAGGGACAGGGGGTCCTACGAGCAGTACTTC.

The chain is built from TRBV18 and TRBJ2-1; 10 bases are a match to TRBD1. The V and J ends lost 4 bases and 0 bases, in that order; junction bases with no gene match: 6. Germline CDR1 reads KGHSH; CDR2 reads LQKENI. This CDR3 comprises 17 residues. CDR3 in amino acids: CASSLTRTGGSYNEQFF. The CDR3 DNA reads TGTGCCAGCTCACTAACAAGGACAGGGGGCTCCTACAATGAGCAGTTCTTC.

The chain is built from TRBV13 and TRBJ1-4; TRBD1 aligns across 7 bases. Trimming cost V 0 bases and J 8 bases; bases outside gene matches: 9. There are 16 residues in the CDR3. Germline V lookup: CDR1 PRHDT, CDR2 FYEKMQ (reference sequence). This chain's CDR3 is CASSLGATGVLEKLFF. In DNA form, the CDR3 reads TGTGCCAGCAGCTTAGGAGCCACAGGGGTCCTAGAAAAACTGTTTTTT.

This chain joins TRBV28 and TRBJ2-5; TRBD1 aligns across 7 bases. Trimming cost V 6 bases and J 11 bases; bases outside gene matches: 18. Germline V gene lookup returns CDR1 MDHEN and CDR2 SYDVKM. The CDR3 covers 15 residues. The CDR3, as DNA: TGTGCCAGCAGCCGTGACAGGGAGAACCGTGCAGAGCAGTACTTC. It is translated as CASSRDRENRAEQYF.

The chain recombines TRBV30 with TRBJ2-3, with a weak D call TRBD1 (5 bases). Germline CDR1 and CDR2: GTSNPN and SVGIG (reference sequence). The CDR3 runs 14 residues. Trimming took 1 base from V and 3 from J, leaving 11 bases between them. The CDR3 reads CAWSGVRVTDTQYF. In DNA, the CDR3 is TGTGCCTGGAGTGGGGTCAGGGTAACAGATACGCAGTATTTT.

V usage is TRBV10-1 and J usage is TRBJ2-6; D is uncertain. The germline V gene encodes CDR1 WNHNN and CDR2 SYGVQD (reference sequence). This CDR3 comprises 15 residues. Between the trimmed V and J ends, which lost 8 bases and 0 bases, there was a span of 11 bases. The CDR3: CASPGRISGANVLTF. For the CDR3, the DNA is TGCGCCAGCCCAGGACGTATCTCTGGGGCCAACGTCCTGACTTTC.

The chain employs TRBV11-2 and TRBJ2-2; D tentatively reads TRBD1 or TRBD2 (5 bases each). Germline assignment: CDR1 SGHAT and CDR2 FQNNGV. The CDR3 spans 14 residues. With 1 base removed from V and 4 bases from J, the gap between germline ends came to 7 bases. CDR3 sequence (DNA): TGTGCCAGCAGCTTAGCGAGGGGCACCGGGGAGCTGTTTTTT. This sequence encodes CASSLARGTGELFF.

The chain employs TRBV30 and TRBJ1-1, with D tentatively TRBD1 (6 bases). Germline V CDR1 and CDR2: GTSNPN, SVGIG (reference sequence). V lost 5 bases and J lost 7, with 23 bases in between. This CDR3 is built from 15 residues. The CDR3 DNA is TGTGCCTGGTCGAAGGATACAGGGATCTATATTGAAGCTTTCTTT. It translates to CAWSKDTGIYIEAFF.

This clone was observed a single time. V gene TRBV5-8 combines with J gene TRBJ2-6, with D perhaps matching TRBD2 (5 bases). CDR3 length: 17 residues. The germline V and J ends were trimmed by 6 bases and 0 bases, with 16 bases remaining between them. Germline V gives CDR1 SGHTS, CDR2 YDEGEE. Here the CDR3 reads CASTPSSTPSGANVLTF. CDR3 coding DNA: TGTGCCAGCACCCCATCTAGCACGCCCTCTGGGGCCAACGTCCTGACTTTC.

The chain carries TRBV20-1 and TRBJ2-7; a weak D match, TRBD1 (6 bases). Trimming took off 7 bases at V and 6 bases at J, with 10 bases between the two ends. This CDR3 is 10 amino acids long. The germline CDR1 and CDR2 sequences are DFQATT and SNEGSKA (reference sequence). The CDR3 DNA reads TGCAGTGGCGAGGACAGCGAGCAGTACGTC. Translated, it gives CSGEDSEQYV.

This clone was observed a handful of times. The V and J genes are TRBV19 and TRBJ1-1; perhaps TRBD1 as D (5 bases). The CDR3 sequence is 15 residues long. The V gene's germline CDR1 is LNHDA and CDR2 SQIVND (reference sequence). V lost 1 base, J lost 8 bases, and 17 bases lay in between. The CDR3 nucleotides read TGTGCCAGTAGTATAGCTAATTCCGGGACGGGAGAAGCTTTCTTT. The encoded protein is CASSIANSGTGEAFF.

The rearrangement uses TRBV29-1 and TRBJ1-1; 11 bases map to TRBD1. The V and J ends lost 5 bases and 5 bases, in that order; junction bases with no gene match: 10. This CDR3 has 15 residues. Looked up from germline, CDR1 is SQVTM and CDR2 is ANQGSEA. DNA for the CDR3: TGCAGCGTTCAATACTCGGGACAGGGGGGAACTGAAGCTTTCTTT. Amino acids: CSVQYSGQGGTEAFF.

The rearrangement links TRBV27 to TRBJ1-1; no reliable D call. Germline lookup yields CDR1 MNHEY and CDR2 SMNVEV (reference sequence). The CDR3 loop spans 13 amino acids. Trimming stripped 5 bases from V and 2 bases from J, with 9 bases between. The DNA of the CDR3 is TGTGCCAGCAGTCCATGGCTCAACACTGAAGCTTTCTTT. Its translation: CASSPWLNTEAFF.